This section outlines one T cell receptor beta chain sequence together with its context. The CDR3 is made up of 16 amino acids. From germline, CDR1 is MDHEN and CDR2 SYDVKM. V shed 2 bases and J shed 0 bases, with 11 bases lying between them. This record belongs to a study of blood T cell repertoires in COVID-19. About the research overall: The analysed material was cDNA or gDNA that came from T cells, B-cell-depleted T cells, or PBMCs.

Original processing notes: Estimation of nucleated cell counts relied on the amplification of reference gene primers. The method was immunoSEQ multiplex PCR; TCRdb's version includes in-frame clones alone and lacks a portion of them. The D gene and trimming were derived from the DNA, and the V and J assignments and clone size from that table. The sample gives around 38,000 clones, around nine tenths of which show up once; about 63% is in the top ten. Sequencing used peripheral blood. The chain has TRBV28 and TRBJ1-5; D remains unclear. This TCR was sampled from a man in his 70s with acute or convalescent COVID-19. CDR3 sequence reads: CASSLPGSLSNQPQHF. The CDR3 nucleotides read TGTGCCAGCAGTTTACCCGGGTCCCTTAGCAATCAGCCCCAGCATTTT.